This T cell receptor (beta chain) was sequenced during a study of regulatory T cells in long-lasting Graves disease. In its sample, this clonotype was seen many times. The CDR3 has 19 amino acids. V shed 4 bases, J shed 0 bases, and the junction held 14 bases outside the gene matches. Germline values: CDR1 MDHEN, CDR2 SYDVKM. Assembly of TCR beta libraries relied on iRepertoire HTBI primers together with Arm-PCR of CDR3 regions. Each CDR3 protein gets one entry after TCRdb re-called the multiplex PCR reads with MiXCR. The table has some 410,000 distinct CDR3 sequences, less than 20% seen once. Time point indicated: newly diagnosed GD, antithyroid drugs for less than 3 months. TCR sequences were obtained from RNA taken from PBMCs. This same sample was also taken into another study, of T cells in Graves' hyperthyroidism and ophthalmopathy. From that second work: Peripheral blood also featured most of the thyroid clonotypes expanded above 0.001.

The V call is TRBV28, the J call TRBJ2-3, with TRBD2 matching over 9 bases. Sequences were derived from peripheral blood mononuclear cells (PBMCs), sampled at new diagnosis, from a patient treated with antithyroid drugs. This receptor was obtained from a young woman with Graves disease. CDR3 bases: TGTGCCAGCAGTTCAATCCGACTAGCGGTTTTCGGAAGCACAGATACGCAGTATTTT. This codes for CASSSIRLAVFGSTDTQYF.